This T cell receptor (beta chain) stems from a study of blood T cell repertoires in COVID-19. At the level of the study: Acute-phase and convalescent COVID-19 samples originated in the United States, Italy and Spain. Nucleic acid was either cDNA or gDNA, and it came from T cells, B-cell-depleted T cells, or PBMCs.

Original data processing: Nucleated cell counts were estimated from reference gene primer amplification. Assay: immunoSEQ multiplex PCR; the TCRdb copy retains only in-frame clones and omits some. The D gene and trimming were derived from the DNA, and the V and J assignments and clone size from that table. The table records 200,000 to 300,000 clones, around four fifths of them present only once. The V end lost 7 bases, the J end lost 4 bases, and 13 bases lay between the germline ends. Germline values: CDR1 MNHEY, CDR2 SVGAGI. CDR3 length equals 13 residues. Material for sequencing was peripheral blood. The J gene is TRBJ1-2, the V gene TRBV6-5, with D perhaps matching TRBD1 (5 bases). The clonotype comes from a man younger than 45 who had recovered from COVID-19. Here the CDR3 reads CASTVGGLYGYTF. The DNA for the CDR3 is TGTGCCAGCACCGTGGGGGGTCTCTATGGCTACACCTTC.